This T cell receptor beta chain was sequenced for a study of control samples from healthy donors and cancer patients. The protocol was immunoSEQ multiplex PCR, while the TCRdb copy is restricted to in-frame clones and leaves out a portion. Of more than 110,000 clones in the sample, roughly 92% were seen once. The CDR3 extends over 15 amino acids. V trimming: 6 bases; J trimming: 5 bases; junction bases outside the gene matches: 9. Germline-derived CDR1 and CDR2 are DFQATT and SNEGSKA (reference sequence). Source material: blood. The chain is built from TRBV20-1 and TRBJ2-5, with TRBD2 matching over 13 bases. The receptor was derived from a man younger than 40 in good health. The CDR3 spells CSASPTSGRSETQYF. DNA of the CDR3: TGCAGTGCCAGTCCGACTAGCGGGAGGAGCGAGACCCAGTACTTC.